Each of the 17 T cell receptor beta chains below was sequenced from the same sample in a study of control samples from healthy donors and cancer patients. Profiling relied on immunoSEQ multiplex PCR, and the TCRdb table lists in-frame clones only, not all of them. The table has roughly 180,000 clones, just under 95% seen once. The material sequenced was blood. These receptor sequences come from a woman in her sixties or seventies in good health.

The chain recombines TRBV9 with TRBJ2-3; tentative D call: TRBD2 (5 bases). Germline V lookup: CDR1 SGDLS, CDR2 YYNGEE. CDR3 length: 14 residues. Trimming took off 4 bases at V and 1 base at J, with 10 bases between the two ends. Here the CDR3 reads CASSPRTRTDTQYF. CDR3 DNA: TGTGCCAGCAGCCCCCGGACTCGCACAGATACGCAGTATTTT.

The CDR3 is CASSFTANYGYTF. The CDR3 nucleotides read TGTGCCAGCAGCTTTACTGCGAACTATGGCTACACCTTC. The chain has TRBV7-9 and TRBJ1-2; D is unresolved. Trimming took off 3 bases at V and 2 bases at J, with 7 bases between the two ends. The CDR3 covers 13 residues. Germline V gene lookup returns CDR1 SEHNR and CDR2 FQNEAQ (reference sequence).

The V and J genes are TRBV5-1 and TRBJ2-3, with a tentative D call TRBD2 (5 bases). Trimming pared 6 bases from V and 0 bases from J, leaving 11 bases between. Germline V gives CDR1 SGHRS, CDR2 YFSETQ. This CDR3 has 14 amino acids. CDR3 nucleotide sequence: TGCGCCAGCACCCCCACTAGTAGCACAGATACGCAGTATTTT. It specifies CASTPTSSTDTQYF.

The chain employs TRBV5-1 and TRBJ2-3, with D unclear. Trimming pared 3 bases from V and 7 bases from J, leaving 9 bases between. The CDR3 is 12 residues long. CDR1 and CDR2 (germline): SGHRS, YFSETQ. The DNA of the CDR3 is TGCGCCAGCAGCTCGGACGACAATACGCAGTATTTT. It yields the protein CASSSDDNTQYF.

The chain combines TRBV19 with TRBJ1-2; D call uncertain. The CDR3 totals 14 residues. Trimming took off 3 bases at V and 2 bases at J, with 10 bases between the two ends. CDR1 and CDR2 from the germline V gene are LNHDA and SQIVND (reference sequence). CDR3 nucleotide sequence: TGTGCCAGTAGTATCGACACGGAAAACTATGGCTACACCTTC. This gives the protein CASSIDTENYGYTF.

V and J are TRBV28 and TRBJ2-5, with D perhaps matching TRBD1 or TRBD2 (5 bases each). Germline V gene lookup returns CDR1 MDHEN and CDR2 SYDVKM. There are 13 residues in the CDR3. Trimming cost V 5 bases and J 5 bases, with 12 bases left between them. Written as DNA, the CDR3 is TGTGCCAGCAGTAGGAGAGGGGTGGAGACCCAGTACTTC. Residues: CASSRRGVETQYF.

The J gene is TRBJ1-1, the V gene TRBV6-5; no clear D gene. The germline V gene has CDR1 MNHEY and CDR2 SVGAGI. This CDR3 has 15 amino acids. Between the trimmed V and J ends, which lost 0 bases and 1 base, there was a span of 9 bases. CDR3 loop: CASSYSGPRNTEAFF. In DNA, the CDR3 is TGTGCCAGCAGTTACTCAGGGCCGAGGAACACTGAAGCTTTCTTT.

The count of this clone is one. The chain carries TRBV5-5 and TRBJ1-6; 9 nucleotides match TRBD1. Germline V gives CDR1 SGHKS, CDR2 YYEKEE (reference sequence). The CDR3 runs to 16 residues. J lost 8 bases, V lost 4 bases, and 10 bases had no gene match. The CDR3 reads CASSLEGTGRDSPLHF. CDR3 in DNA: TGTGCCAGCAGCCTAGAGGGGACAGGGAGGGATTCACCCCTCCACTTT.

This chain connects TRBV27 to TRBJ1-1; D may be TRBD1 (5 bases). The CDR3 covers 13 residues. The V end was cut by 3 bases, the J end by 7 bases, with 12 bases between. Germline lookup yields CDR1 MNHEY and CDR2 SMNVEV (reference sequence). CDR3 nucleotide sequence: TGTGCCAGCAGTTTGAGGGACCTAGGTGAAGCTTTCTTT. Protein: CASSLRDLGEAFF.

The rearrangement uses TRBV5-1 and TRBJ1-1, with TRBD1 matching 7 bases. J lost 5 bases, V lost 2 bases, and 6 bases had no gene match. This CDR3 contains 14 residues. Germline assignment: CDR1 SGHRS and CDR2 YFSETQ. The chain's CDR3 is CASSLAGGLTEAFF. The CDR3 nucleotides are TGCGCCAGCAGCTTAGCAGGGGGATTGACTGAAGCTTTCTTT.

The chain combines TRBV15 with TRBJ2-3, with 9 bases aligning to TRBD1. The length of the CDR3 is 16 residues. Germline V lookup: CDR1 LNHNV, CDR2 YYDKDF (reference sequence). Trimming at V came to 6 bases and at J to 2 bases, leaving 9 bases not matched to a gene. CDR3 nucleotide sequence: TGTGCCACCAGGTATGGGACAGGGCCGTACACAGATACGCAGTATTTT. It encodes CATRYGTGPYTDTQYF.

The chain couples TRBV4-3 to TRBJ1-2, with 7 bases identical to TRBD1. The junction had 2 bases not matched to a gene; V was cut back by 0 bases and J by 4 bases. CDR1 and CDR2 from the germline V gene are LGHNA and YSLEER. The length of the CDR3 is 14 residues. The CDR3, as DNA: TGCGCCAGCAGCCAAGAAAGGGGGCCCTATGGCTACACCTTC. Its translation is CASSQERGPYGYTF.

V and J are TRBV3-1 (or the pseudogene TRBV3-2) and TRBJ1-1; no clear D gene. Trimming left V 2 bases short and J 2 bases short, with 9 bases between. Per the germline V gene, CDR1 is LGHDT and CDR2 is YNNKEL (reference sequence). CDR3 length: 14 residues. The CDR3 region has the DNA TGTGCCAGCAGCCAATTTCACAGCAACACTGAAGCTTTCTTT. The encoded protein is CASSQFHSNTEAFF.

This chain joins TRBV6-6 and TRBJ2-5; D possibly corresponds to TRBD2 (7 bases). Trimming removed 6 bases at V and 1 base at J, with 15 bases between. The CDR3 loop spans 15 amino acids. Germline V gene lookup returns CDR1 MNHNY and CDR2 SVGAGI (reference sequence). The CDR3 DNA is TGTGCCAGCAGAACTATGGGGGGGCGCCAAGAGACCCAGTACTTC. Translated: CASRTMGGRQETQYF.

The chain joins TRBV6-2 or TRBV6-3 to TRBJ2-4; TRBD2 aligns across 11 bases. V was pared by 0 bases and J by 0 bases, with 7 bases of the junction left unmatched. The CDR3 runs to 19 residues. CDR1 is MNHEY, CDR2 SVGEGT, per germline. CDR3 sequence (DNA): TGTGCCAGCAGTTACTCGATAGCGGGGGGGCCCCTAGCCAAAAACATTCAGTACTTC. Amino acid sequence: CASSYSIAGGPLAKNIQYF.

The chain joins TRBV5-1 to TRBJ1-1; maybe TRBD1 (6 bases). V was clipped by 3 bases and J by 4 bases, with 13 bases between them. The V gene's germline CDR1 is SGHRS and CDR2 YFSETQ. The CDR3 totals 14 residues. CDR3 amino acids: CASSWWTARTEAFF. The CDR3 bases are TGCGCCAGCAGCTGGTGGACAGCCCGCACTGAAGCTTTCTTT.

This CDR3 is CASSQVHSTGSTDTQYF. In DNA form, the CDR3 reads TGCGCCAGCAGCCAAGTTCATTCGACAGGGAGCACAGATACGCAGTATTTT. The chain joins TRBV4-3 to TRBJ2-3; 7 bases line up with TRBD1. Germline V gene data show CDR1 as LGHNA and CDR2 as YSLEER. The CDR3 extends over 17 amino acids. J lost 0 bases, V lost 1 base, and 7 bases had no gene match.